These 25 T cell receptor beta chains were sequenced from one sample in a study of CD8+CD57+ T cells in acquired aplastic anemia. The sequenced patients had an expansion of CD8+CD57+ cells seen by flow cytometry. Profiling that covered TCR beta VDJ and CDR3 relied on genomic DNA as its template. TCRdb reprocessed the reads via MiXCR and lists one record per CDR3 protein. This table holds more than 250,000 distinct CDR3 sequences, 82% found once. Material: sorted CD4+, CD8+, or CD8+CD57+ T cells (not recorded which) from PBMCs. The receptors stem from a human donor with aplastic anemia.

Notes on this clonotype: A read error may produce the germline difference seen at one junction end. The rearrangement uses TRBV7-2 and TRBJ2-5; the D is unclear. The germline CDR1 and CDR2 sequences are SGHTA and FQGNSA. The CDR3 runs 17 residues. The CDR3 loop reads CASSLPLPGVYQATQYF. The CDR3 DNA reads TGTGCCAGCAGCTTGCCTCTTCCCGGAGTGTACCAAGCGACCCAGTACTTC.

The V gene is TRBV19, the J gene TRBJ2-7; perhaps TRBD2 as D (7 bases). The V and J ends lost 5 bases and 3 bases respectively, with 17 bases between them. The CDR3 length is 15 residues. CDR1 is LNHDA and CDR2 is SQIVND in the germline V gene (reference sequence). The CDR3: CASSSGGGTYYEQYF. DNA of the CDR3: TGTGCCAGTAGTTCGGGGGGCGGAACCTACTACGAGCAGTACTTC.

This clonotype was observed a handful of times. The J gene is TRBJ2-1, the V gene TRBV11-3, with 9 bases identical to TRBD1. The CDR3 totals 16 residues. Germline CDR1 reads SGHNT; CDR2 reads YENEEA. Trimming removed 3 bases from V and 8 bases from J; junction bases left unmatched: 11. The CDR3: CASSFELTGGSDEQFF. CDR3 in DNA: TGTGCCAGCAGCTTTGAACTGACAGGGGGGAGCGATGAGCAGTTCTTC.

For this clonotype: One end of the junction fails to match germline, which may point to a read error. The CDR3 region has the DNA TGTGCCAGCAGCTTTGCTCGAGGTCCCGATACGCTGTATTTT. As protein: CASSFARGPDTLYF. J is TRBJ2-3 and V is TRBV7-9; no firm D call. This CDR3 is 14 amino acids long. CDR1 and CDR2 from the germline V gene are SEHNR and FQNEAQ (reference sequence).

V is TRBV11-1 and J is TRBJ2-3; D may be TRBD2 (7 bases). This CDR3 has 14 residues. V lost 5 bases and J 6 bases, leaving 15 bases between the germline ends. Germline loops: CDR1 SGHAT, CDR2 FQDESV (reference sequence). The DNA of the CDR3 is TGTGCCAGCAGCGAAGGGGGGGCACCCGATACGCAGTATTTT. Translated: CASSEGGAPDTQYF.

This chain connects TRBV9 to TRBJ2-5, with TRBD1 identical over 9 bases. Germline loops: CDR1 SGDLS, CDR2 YYNGEE. This CDR3 is 15 amino acids long. V gave up 3 bases and J gave up 11 bases; unmatched junction bases: 14. The CDR3 DNA follows: TGTGCCAGCAGCGAAGAAGGGACAGGGAGTGAGGAGCAGTACTTC. Translation gives CASSEEGTGSEEQYF.

A remark on this clonotype: Germline and junction disagree at one end, which may indicate a read error. This chain connects TRBV7-9 to TRBJ2-3, with D perhaps TRBD2 (5 bases). The CDR3 runs 11 residues. Germline CDR1 reads SEHNR; CDR2 reads FQNEAQ (reference sequence). The CDR3 here is CGNGGTDTQYF. CDR3 nucleotide sequence: TGCGGGAACGGGGGCACAGATACGCAGTATTTT.

Remarks on this clonotype: The germline gene is not matched at one end of the junction; a read error may be the cause. The chain is built from TRBV6-1 and TRBJ1-6; D unresolved. The CDR3 totals 14 residues. CDR1 and CDR2 from the germline V gene are MNHNS and SASEGT. The CDR3: CASSETQSNSPLHF. In nucleotides, the CDR3 is TGCGCCAGCAGTGAGACGCAGAGTAATTCACCCCTCCACTTT.

This chain joins TRBV6-1 and TRBJ2-3; the match to TRBD1 covers 8 bases. Near its end, the DNA agrees better with TRBJ2-7, so the J call may be wrong. Germline CDR1 reads MNHNS; CDR2 reads SASEGT. This CDR3 contains 14 residues. The CDR3 loop is CASSAWGQADTQYF. The DNA for the CDR3 is TGTGCCAGCAGTGCTTGGGGACAGGCCGACACGCAGTACTTC.

The gene calls are TRBV7-2 and TRBJ1-2, with D maybe TRBD1 (6 bases). The germline V gene encodes CDR1 SGHTA and CDR2 FQGNSA. V was trimmed by 1 base and J by 11 bases, leaving 20 bases between them. This CDR3 is 15 amino acids long. The CDR3 DNA sequence: TGTGCCAGCAGCTTAGAAGGACAGTCTAACTCTGGGTACACCTTC. Translating it yields CASSLEGQSNSGYTF.

The V gene is TRBV7-3, the J gene TRBJ1-6; maybe TRBD1 (5 bases). The CDR3 is 17 amino acids. The V end was cut by 3 bases, the J end by 6 bases, with 18 bases between. CDR1 is SGHTA, CDR2 FQGTGA, per germline. CDR3 DNA sequence: TGTGCCAGCAGCTTCAATACGGGGGGAGGGCTTAATTCACCCCTCCACTTT. It translates to CASSFNTGGGLNSPLHF.

This chain links TRBV7-8 with TRBJ1-5, with 7 bases lining up with TRBD2. TRBJ2-3 matches the DNA end more closely, so the J call is doubtful. The CDR3 loop spans 14 amino acids. CDR1 and CDR2 from the germline V gene are SGHVS and FQNEAQ. CDR3 nucleotides: TGTGCCAGCAGCTTATCGGGAGGCAATGATCCGCAGTATTTT. Translating it yields CASSLSGGNDPQYF.

The chain employs TRBV7-2 and TRBJ1-2, with D uncertain. The V end lost 1 base, the J end lost 11 bases, and 23 bases lay between the germline ends. In germline, CDR1 is SGHTA, CDR2 FQGNSA. The CDR3 extends over 16 amino acids. In nucleotides, the CDR3 is TGTGCCAGCAGCTTAGGCCACCCCTCCTACAATGAGCAGTACACCTTC. It specifies CASSLGHPSYNEQYTF.

As for this clonotype: One end of the junction does not line up with germline, which may come from a read error. For the CDR3, the DNA is TGTGCCAGCAGCCAAGGGAGCCGACTAGCGACCCAGTACTTC. Its translation is CASSQGSRLATQYF. The chain couples TRBV5-1 to TRBJ2-5; TRBD2 matches at 7 bases. The CDR3 totals 14 residues. Germline V gives CDR1 SGHRS, CDR2 YFSETQ.

Notes on this clonotype: At one end, the junction sequence differs from germline, possibly due to a read error. The V gene is TRBV5-1, the J gene TRBJ2-3; 7 bases fit TRBD2. CDR3 size: 14 residues. CDR1 and CDR2 (germline): SGHRS, YFSETQ. CDR3 amino acids: CASSSDGRKSTQYF. The CDR3 DNA reads as TGTGCCAGCAGCTCGGACGGGAGGAAATCTACGCAGTATTTT.

The gene calls are TRBV7-2 and TRBJ2-4; tentative D call: TRBD2 (6 bases). Looked up from germline, CDR1 is SGHTA and CDR2 is FQGNSA. This CDR3 contains 14 residues. V gave up 5 bases and J gave up 0 bases, with 8 bases separating them. The CDR3 sequence is CASSTGGAKNIQYF. DNA of the CDR3: TGTGCCAGCAGCACCGGGGGAGCCAAAAACATTCAGTACTTC.

Of note for this clonotype: One end of the junction is discordant with germline, which a read error may explain. The chain is built from TRBV7-8 and TRBJ2-3; D is possibly TRBD1 or TRBD2 (6 bases each). This CDR3 has 13 amino acids. The germline gives CDR1 SGHVS, CDR2 FQNEAQ. CDR3 amino acids: CASSYGGADTEYF. CDR3 nucleotide sequence: TGTGCCAGCAGCTACGGGGGCGCAGATACGGAGTATTTT.

With respect to this clonotype: The germline gene is not matched at one end of the junction; a read error may be the cause. The chain employs TRBV7-9 and TRBJ2-3; no firm D call. The CDR3 totals 14 residues. Germline V gene lookup returns CDR1 SEHNR and CDR2 FQNEAQ (reference sequence). The CDR3 nucleotides are TGTGCCAGCAGCCCCAGCACATCCCCCTACAATGAGCAGTTT. As protein: CASSPSTSPYNEQF.

The gene calls are TRBV7-2 and TRBJ2-1, with D maybe TRBD1 (5 bases). The CDR3 has 13 amino acids. Between the trimmed V and J ends, which lost 4 bases and 13 bases, there was a span of 17 bases. Looked up from germline, CDR1 is SGHTA and CDR2 is FQGNSA. CDR3 DNA: TGTGCCAGCAGCTCCAGGGTTACGAGTGGTCAGTTCTTC. Translated, it gives CASSSRVTSGQFF.

Regarding this clonotype: Compared with germline, one end of the junction differs, possibly owing to a read error. This rearrangement joins TRBV19 to TRBJ2-1, with a possible D match to TRBD2 (5 bases). The CDR3 length is 14 residues. CDR1 LNHDA and CDR2 SQIVND come from the germline V gene (reference sequence). CDR3 in amino acids: CASTVGSWLCEELF. The CDR3, as DNA: TGTGCCAGTACCGTGGGGAGCTGGCTGTGTGAGGAGTTGTTC.

This clonotype showed up just once. At one end the junction does not follow the germline gene, possibly because of a read error. The chain uses TRBV2 and TRBJ2-3; D call uncertain. CDR3 length: 12 residues. The V gene's germline CDR1 is SNHLY and CDR2 FYNNEI. The CDR3 sequence is CASLGRPNAKHF. DNA for the CDR3: TGTGCCAGCCTCGGAAGGCCAAATGCAAAGCATTTT.

This clonotype appeared once. The chain links TRBV7-2 to TRBJ2-7, with a tentative D call TRBD1 (6 bases). The CDR3 covers 18 residues. Per the germline V gene, CDR1 is SGHTA and CDR2 is FQGNSA. V lost 2 bases and J lost 1, with 21 bases in between. The CDR3 sequence is CASSLHPDRTTLSYEQYV. The CDR3 bases are TGTGCCAGCAGCTTACATCCAGACAGGACCACCCTTTCCTACGAGCAGTACGTC.

This chain uses TRBV20-1 with TRBJ2-1; a weak D match, TRBD2 (6 bases). There are 16 residues in the CDR3. The V end lost 6 bases, the J end lost 4 bases, and 22 bases lay between the germline ends. CDR1 is DFQATT and CDR2 is SNEGSKA in the germline V gene (reference sequence). CDR3 sequence: CSAWKTGSTEYNEQFF. The CDR3 DNA sequence: TGCAGTGCATGGAAAACCGGGAGTACTGAGTACAATGAGCAGTTCTTC.

This chain uses TRBV2 with TRBJ2-7; possible D gene TRBD1, 6 bases. The CDR3 is 18 amino acids. Trimming removed 6 bases at V and 1 base at J, with 25 bases between. The germline CDR1 and CDR2 sequences are SNHLY and FYNNEI. This chain's CDR3 is CASRIHADWTALSYEQYV. For the CDR3, the DNA is TGTGCCAGCAGAATTCATGCAGACTGGACAGCCCTTTCCTACGAGCAGTACGTC.

CDR3 sequence (DNA): TGTGCCACCAGCCTTGGGGAGGGCGGCTATAATTCACCCCTCCACTTT. Translating it yields CATSLGEGGYNSPLHF. This chain connects TRBV24-1 to TRBJ1-6; the D is unclear. This CDR3 contains 16 residues. Germline V CDR1 and CDR2: KGHDR, SFDVKD. With 7 bases removed from V and 3 bases from J, the gap between germline ends came to 15 bases.